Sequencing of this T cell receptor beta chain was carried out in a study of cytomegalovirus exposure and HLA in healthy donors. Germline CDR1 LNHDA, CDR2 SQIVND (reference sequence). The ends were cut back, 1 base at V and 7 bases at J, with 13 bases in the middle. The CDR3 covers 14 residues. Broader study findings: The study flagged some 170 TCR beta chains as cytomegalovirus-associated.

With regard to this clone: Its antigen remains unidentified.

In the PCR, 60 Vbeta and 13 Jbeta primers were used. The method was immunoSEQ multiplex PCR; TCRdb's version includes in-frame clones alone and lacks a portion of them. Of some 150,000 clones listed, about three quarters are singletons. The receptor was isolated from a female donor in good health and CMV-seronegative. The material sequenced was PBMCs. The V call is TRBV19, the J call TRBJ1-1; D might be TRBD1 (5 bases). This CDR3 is CASSIAGGRGEAFF. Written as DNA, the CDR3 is TGTGCCAGTAGTATAGCGGGGGGTCGGGGTGAAGCTTTCTTT.